A single sample is the source of the 6 T cell receptor beta chains below, sequenced in a study of immune evolution from preneoplasia to lung adenocarcinoma. The assay was immunoSEQ multiplex PCR, and TCRdb's table has in-frame clones only and misses some. The sample has about 6,600 clones; 65% to 80% are singletons. The specimen sequenced was FFPE lung adenocarcinoma in situ tissue. The receptors shown here come from an older donor with lung adenocarcinoma.

This chain uses TRBV9 with TRBJ2-7; 11 positions agree with TRBD2. Per germline, CDR1 SGDLS and CDR2 YYNGEE. This CDR3 has 15 amino acids. V lost 3 bases and J lost 2; bases outside the gene matches: 4. The CDR3 protein is CASSEGLAGPYEQYF. The CDR3 DNA reads as TGTGCCAGCAGCGAAGGACTAGCGGGCCCCTACGAGCAGTACTTC.

The V gene is TRBV2, the J gene TRBJ1-2, with D perhaps matching TRBD1 (5 bases). V lost 7 bases and J lost 8, with 20 bases in between. This CDR3 is 14 amino acids long. The germline gives CDR1 SNHLY, CDR2 FYNNEI. The CDR3 DNA follows: TGTGCCAGCAACTCCAGGGTGAATCTCCGCGGCTACACCTTC. Encoded protein: CASNSRVNLRGYTF.

V and J are TRBV19 and TRBJ1-1; the match to TRBD1 covers 7 bases. CDR3 length: 12 residues. V lost 6 bases to trimming and J lost 10 bases; unmatched junction nucleotides: 8. CDR1 is LNHDA and CDR2 is SQIVND in the germline V gene (reference sequence). For the CDR3, the DNA is TGTGCCAGTAGCCTAGGGGGCAGAAGAGCTTTCTTT. Its translation: CASSLGGRRAFF.

For the CDR3, the DNA is TGTGCCAGCAGCCGATCCACCTACGAGCAGTACTTC. This translates into CASSRSTYEQYF. V and J are TRBV5-6 and TRBJ2-7, with D unclear. This CDR3 comprises 12 residues. V dropped 4 bases and J dropped 2 bases, with 7 bases sitting between them. CDR1 is SGHDT, CDR2 YYEEEE, per germline. Using reference TRBV5-6 and TRBJ2-7 for the parts outside the CDR3, the full variable domain is DAGVTQSPTHLIKTRGQQVTLRCSPKSGHDTVSWYQQALGQGPQFIFQYYEEEERQRGNFPDRFSGHQFPNYSSELNVNALLLGDSALYLCASSRSTYEQYFGPGTRLTVT.

This clone appeared a few times. The rearrangement uses TRBV2 and TRBJ1-5; no clear D. Deletions cut 6 bases from V and 1 base from J, with 10 bases between. Germline values: CDR1 SNHLY, CDR2 FYNNEI. The CDR3 sequence is 14 residues long. The CDR3 DNA follows: TGTGCCAGCAGCCCAGGACTCAGCAATCAGCCCCAGCATTTT. This encodes CASSPGLSNQPQHF. Full variable domain (remainder filled in from reference TRBV2 and TRBJ1-5): EPEVTQTPSHQVTQMGQEVILRCVPISNHLYFYWYRQILGQKVEFLVSFYNNEISEKSEIFDDQFSVERPDGSNFTLKIRSTKLEDSAMYFCASSPGLSNQPQHFGDGTRLSIL.

The J gene is TRBJ1-2, the V gene TRBV2; D uncertain. V lost 2 bases to trimming and J lost 5 bases, with 12 bases between them. There are 14 residues in the CDR3. Per the germline V gene, CDR1 is SNHLY and CDR2 is FYNNEI. The CDR3 sequence is CASSEKGPEYGYTF. In DNA form, the CDR3 reads TGTGCCAGCAGTGAAAAGGGCCCGGAATATGGCTACACCTTC.